Listed below are T cell receptor beta chains from one sample, sequenced in a study of cytomegalovirus exposure and HLA in healthy donors. The table came from immunoSEQ multiplex PCR; TCRdb's copy has only in-frame clones and leaves some out. The sample contains more than 150,000 clones, 60% to 85% of which appear only once. Material: PBMCs. These TCRs come from a man aged 18 to 35 in good health and CMV-seronegative. Both conserved end residues are part of each CDR3. The D gene is left open where the match is weak.

v_call: TRBV6-5
j_call: TRBJ1-1
d_call: -
cdr3_aa: CASSPGTEAFF

v_call: TRBV5-1
j_call: TRBJ1-4
d_call: TRBD1
cdr3_aa: CASSPTRTGYGSNEKLFF

v_call: TRBV11-2
j_call: TRBJ2-7
d_call: -
cdr3_aa: CASSLTPSGPGLEQYF

v_call: TRBV6-5
j_call: TRBJ2-2
d_call: TRBD1
cdr3_aa: CASSSGTDTGELFF

v_call: TRBV19
j_call: TRBJ1-5
d_call: -
cdr3_aa: CASSIIEGQPQHF

v_call: TRBV9
j_call: TRBJ2-2
d_call: -
cdr3_aa: CASSVGGDHTGELFF

v_call: TRBV7-2
j_call: TRBJ1-1
d_call: -
cdr3_aa: CASSLIEAFF

v_call: TRBV7-9
j_call: TRBJ2-1
d_call: TRBD2
cdr3_aa: CASSPTTGTSGDYNEQFF

v_call: TRBV5-1
j_call: TRBJ1-6
d_call: -
cdr3_aa: CASSPGGRDQTPLHF

v_call: TRBV6-6
j_call: TRBJ2-2
d_call: -
cdr3_aa: CASIGLLLTGELFF

v_call: TRBV27
j_call: TRBJ1-3
d_call: -
cdr3_aa: CASSRLSSGNTIYF

v_call: TRBV7-8
j_call: TRBJ1-2
d_call: TRBD1
cdr3_aa: CASSFPGQGSGYTF

v_call: TRBV9
j_call: TRBJ2-4
d_call: -
cdr3_aa: CASSVDSRGNIQYF

v_call: TRBV19
j_call: TRBJ1-5
d_call: -
cdr3_aa: CASSIQDQPQHF

v_call: TRBV7-8
j_call: TRBJ2-1
d_call: -
cdr3_aa: CASSLRSLGSYNEQFF

v_call: TRBV13
j_call: TRBJ2-7
d_call: -
cdr3_aa: CASSLPLHTYEQYF

v_call: TRBV28
j_call: TRBJ2-1
d_call: -
cdr3_aa: CASSRIGGYSDEQFF

v_call: TRBV6-1
j_call: TRBJ2-1
d_call: TRBD2
cdr3_aa: CASSEQAGGYNEQFF

v_call: TRBV6-4
j_call: TRBJ2-2
d_call: TRBD1
cdr3_aa: CASSEQGTGELFF

v_call: TRBV30
j_call: TRBJ1-5
d_call: -
cdr3_aa: CAWGGANQPQHF

v_call: TRBV5-6
j_call: TRBJ2-1
d_call: TRBD2
cdr3_aa: CASSSAGTSASGRFF

v_call: TRBV2
j_call: TRBJ2-1
d_call: TRBD2
cdr3_aa: CASSAKLAGGDNEQFF

v_call: TRBV28
j_call: TRBJ2-7
d_call: TRBD2
cdr3_aa: CASSLSSSGRYEQYF

v_call: TRBV5-1
j_call: TRBJ1-4
d_call: TRBD1
cdr3_aa: CASSLAGTGGNEKLFF

v_call: TRBV11-2
j_call: TRBJ2-3
d_call: -
cdr3_aa: CASGERDYPYGDTQYF

v_call: TRBV5-4
j_call: TRBJ2-1
d_call: -
cdr3_aa: CASSLAGRNTGDEQFF

v_call: TRBV11-2
j_call: TRBJ1-6
d_call: -
cdr3_aa: CASSLVAAGIPYNSPLHF

v_call: TRBV6-5
j_call: TRBJ1-4
d_call: TRBD1
cdr3_aa: CASRTTGGGEKLFF

v_call: TRBV11-2
j_call: TRBJ2-7
d_call: TRBD2
cdr3_aa: CASRVAGDISYEQYF

v_call: TRBV10-3
j_call: TRBJ2-2
d_call: -
cdr3_aa: CATGYRAAGAGELFF

v_call: TRBV19
j_call: TRBJ2-1
d_call: -
cdr3_aa: CASKSGADNEQFF

v_call: TRBV5-1
j_call: TRBJ2-5
d_call: -
cdr3_aa: CAGSLVAGAMGETQYF

v_call: TRBV5-4
j_call: TRBJ2-3
d_call: -
cdr3_aa: CASSLAGPDTQYF

v_call: TRBV25-1
j_call: TRBJ2-3
d_call: TRBD1
cdr3_aa: CASSARTGREDTQYF

v_call: TRBV18
j_call: TRBJ1-1
d_call: -
cdr3_aa: CASSPGLQNTEAFF

v_call: TRBV27
j_call: TRBJ1-5
d_call: -
cdr3_aa: CASSFFPNSNQPQHF

v_call: TRBV15
j_call: TRBJ2-6
d_call: TRBD1
cdr3_aa: CATKTGSGANVLTF

v_call: TRBV6-5
j_call: TRBJ1-1
d_call: -
cdr3_aa: CASSYGGGRGTEAFF

v_call: TRBV2
j_call: TRBJ1-2
d_call: -
cdr3_aa: CASRGTSYGYTF

v_call: TRBV19
j_call: TRBJ2-1
d_call: -
cdr3_aa: CASSIGTGDNEQFF